The rows below give T cell receptor beta chains drawn from one sample of a study of graft-versus-host responses after intestinal transplantation. Profiled with immunoSEQ multiplex PCR; TCRdb holds only in-frame clones, not every one. The sample lists about 39,000 clones, roughly 96% occurring once. The antigens for these receptors are not known. Sample: unstimulated CD8+ T cells sorted from spleen or lymph node cells, taken before transplant. Receptor source: a human donor who was the organ donor for an intestinal transplant. Each CDR3 is given with its conserved first and last residue. The order of the fields is J gene, V gene, D gene, CDR3 protein. The D gene is left open where the match is weak.

J: TRBJ2-7; V: TRBV28; D: TRBD1; CDR3: CASSQLGTGGFDYEQYF
J: TRBJ2-7; V: TRBV6-1; D: NA; CDR3: CASSAPAGEQYF
J: TRBJ1-4; V: TRBV25-1; D: NA; CDR3: CASSDLNEKLFF
J: TRBJ2-1; V: TRBV7-2; D: NA; CDR3: CASSLEYSSYNEQFF
J: TRBJ2-1; V: TRBV4-1; D: NA; CDR3: CASSPNIDYSYNEQFF
J: TRBJ1-5; V: TRBV4-1; D: NA; CDR3: CASSQDRDQPQHF
J: TRBJ1-2; V: TRBV5-1; D: TRBD1; CDR3: CASSEAGGSYGYTF
J: NA; V: TRBV4-3; D: NA; CDR3: CASSQDGQGLYEQYF
J: TRBJ2-2; V: TRBV9; D: NA; CDR3: CASSLSRSMGATGELFF
J: TRBJ2-1; V: TRBV7-2; D: TRBD1; CDR3: CASSFGTGTLNEQFF
J: TRBJ2-1; V: TRBV4-2; D: NA; CDR3: CASSQDTPGLSYNEQFF
J: TRBJ2-3; V: TRBV19; D: TRBD2; CDR3: CASSIDWVAGNTDTQYF
J: TRBJ1-2; V: TRBV23-1; D: NA; CDR3: CASVETGDYGRSYTF
J: TRBJ1-5; V: TRBV28; D: TRBD1; CDR3: CASSLEGQGIQPQHF
J: TRBJ1-1; V: TRBV14; D: NA; CDR3: CASSPTWAEAFF
J: TRBJ2-5; V: TRBV7-2; D: NA; CDR3: CASSFPGTQETQYF
J: TRBJ2-1; V: TRBV7-9; D: TRBD1; CDR3: CASSLGQGDNEQFF
J: TRBJ2-7; V: TRBV25-1; D: NA; CDR3: CASSGEGGYEQYF
J: TRBJ1-4; V: TRBV6-5; D: NA; CDR3: CASSYSLGAGEKLFF
J: TRBJ2-3; V: TRBV11-2; D: NA; CDR3: CASSSYGTDTQYF
J: TRBJ1-1; V: TRBV29-1; D: NA; CDR3: CSVPKRSRGRVLNTEAFF
J: TRBJ2-7; V: TRBV11-3; D: TRBD1; CDR3: CASSLRGHEQYF
J: TRBJ2-7; V: TRBV6-1; D: TRBD2; CDR3: CAIRLAGDPYEQYF
J: TRBJ2-2; V: TRBV11-3; D: NA; CDR3: CASSWRAGELFF
J: TRBJ2-4; V: TRBV2; D: NA; CDR3: CASSDGRELAKNIQYF
J: TRBJ1-1; V: TRBV7-9; D: TRBD1; CDR3: CASSSPGQENTEAFF
J: TRBJ2-1; V: TRBV9; D: NA; CDR3: CASSSSGVRSSYNEQFF
J: TRBJ2-3; V: TRBV2; D: NA; CDR3: CASARSTDTQYF
J: TRBJ2-1; V: TRBV11-1; D: NA; CDR3: CASSSLGNNEQFF
J: TRBJ2-5; V: TRBV27; D: TRBD1; CDR3: CASSPQGAGETQYF
J: TRBJ1-3; V: TRBV2; D: NA; CDR3: CASRGNTIYF
J: TRBJ2-7; V: TRBV21-1; D: NA; CDR3: CASREDRGHEQYF
J: TRBJ2-2; V: TRBV30; D: TRBD2; CDR3: CAWSGLAGGPNTGELFF
J: TRBJ1-1; V: TRBV27; D: TRBD1; CDR3: CASRPGTGSIPEAFF
J: TRBJ2-1; V: TRBV27; D: NA; CDR3: CASTTGGPYNEQFF
J: TRBJ1-5; V: TRBV19; D: NA; CDR3: CASSIARTTGQPQHF
J: TRBJ2-7; V: TRBV19; D: TRBD2; CDR3: CASSSSGGNEQYF
J: TRBJ1-6; V: TRBV2; D: NA; CDR3: CASSEKSSYNSPLHF
J: TRBJ2-1; V: TRBV5-4; D: TRBD2; CDR3: CATARTSFNRPYNEQFF
J: TRBJ2-3; V: TRBV5-8; D: NA; CDR3: CASSIGQSSTDTQYF
J: TRBJ1-6; V: TRBV4-1; D: NA; CDR3: CASSPSPAGPSPLHF
J: TRBJ1-1; V: TRBV11-3; D: NA; CDR3: CASSSMWEAFF
J: TRBJ2-3; V: TRBV4-1; D: NA; CDR3: CASSLFRDVGRDTQYF
J: TRBJ1-4; V: TRBV6-6; D: NA; CDR3: CASSYGEKLFF
J: TRBJ2-7; V: TRBV30; D: TRBD1; CDR3: CAWREDRYGQYF
J: TRBJ1-1; V: TRBV6-5; D: TRBD1; CDR3: CASSYEQGAHTEAFF
J: TRBJ2-7; V: TRBV11-3; D: NA; CDR3: CASSPHRGAAYEQYF
J: TRBJ2-1; V: TRBV11-3; D: TRBD1; CDR3: CASSPPTGALYNEQFF
J: TRBJ2-6; V: TRBV6-5; D: NA; CDR3: CASSYSSGANVLTF
J: TRBJ2-1; V: TRBV4-3; D: NA; CDR3: CASSQERLDNEQFF
J: TRBJ2-2; V: TRBV2; D: NA; CDR3: CASSEAGTTGELFF
J: TRBJ2-7; V: TRBV6-5; D: NA; CDR3: CASSGSSYEQYF
J: TRBJ1-5; V: TRBV4-1; D: NA; CDR3: CASSQVVTDYSNQPQHF
J: TRBJ2-1; V: TRBV28; D: NA; CDR3: CASSLLTLMSSYNEQFF